Below are 27 T cell receptor beta chains sequenced from a single sample in a study of blood T cells in healthy people across ages. Next came a second PCR, run for roughly 7 to 12 cycles, which used a sample-barcoded 5' primer along with a J-beta primer mix. Each CDR3 protein gets one entry after TCRdb re-called the 5' RACE reads with MiXCR. The sample gives around 870,000 distinct CDR3 sequences, 25% to 35% of which show up once; around a sixth is in the top ten. The source material was blood. These receptor sequences come from a woman of 80 years or more in good health.

This clonotype was observed at least ten times. V usage is TRBV7-9 and J usage is TRBJ2-7; no reliable D call. Trimming stripped 0 bases from V and 7 bases from J, with 10 bases between. CDR1 and CDR2 from the germline V gene are SEHNR and FQNEAQ (reference sequence). This CDR3 has 13 amino acids. CDR3 bases: TGTGCCAGCAGCTTAGCCCCGGATGGGGAGCAGTACTTC. This gives the protein CASSLAPDGEQYF. Together with reference TRBV7-9 and TRBJ2-7, the CDR3 gives the full variable domain: DTGVSQNPRHKITKRGQNVTFRCDPISEHNRLYWYRQTLGQGPEFLTYFQNEAQLEKSRLLSDRFSAERPKGSFSTLEIQRTEQGDSAMYLCASSLAPDGEQYFGPGTRLTVT.

V is TRBV30 and J is TRBJ1-2; no clear D. The V gene's germline CDR1 is GTSNPN and CDR2 SVGIG (reference sequence). This CDR3 has 12 residues. Deletions cut 5 bases from V and 3 bases from J, with 10 bases between. The CDR3 DNA reads TGTGCCTGGTGGACCTCTTACTATGGCTACACCTTC. Residues: CAWWTSYYGYTF.

The sample holds many counts of this clonotype. J is TRBJ2-1 and V is TRBV15; 8 nucleotides align to TRBD2. This CDR3 spans 17 amino acids. Per the germline V gene, CDR1 is LNHNV and CDR2 is YYDKDF (reference sequence). The trim removed 0 bases at V and 7 bases at J, leaving 11 bases unmatched. Written as DNA, the CDR3 is TGTGCCACCAGCAGAGATGGGACGGGGGGGCGGTGGAATGAGCAGTTCTTC. The encoded protein is CATSRDGTGGRWNEQFF.

This clonotype was recorded many times. The rearrangement links TRBV4-1 to TRBJ2-7, with no clear D. The CDR3 loop spans 15 amino acids. V lost 1 base to trimming and J lost 3 bases, with 13 bases between them. Germline CDR1 reads MGHRA; CDR2 reads YSYEKL. The CDR3 DNA reads TGCGCCAGCAGCCAAGGGGCCCAGCCCGACTACGAGCAGTACTTC. Protein: CASSQGAQPDYEQYF.

This clonotype was picked up many times. The V gene is TRBV7-9, the J gene TRBJ1-1; the D gene is possibly TRBD1 (6 bases). V was cut by 8 bases and J by 2 bases, with 12 bases left in between. Germline assignment: CDR1 SEHNR and CDR2 FQNEAQ (reference sequence). This CDR3 contains 13 residues. This CDR3 reads CASARGANTEAFF. CDR3 sequence (DNA): TGTGCCAGCGCGCGGGGGGCTAACACTGAAGCTTTCTTT.

The CDR3 DNA reads as TGTGCCAGCAGCCTGGCGGCGGGTAAAGGGGCCTACGAGCAGTACTTC. This sequence encodes CASSLAAGKGAYEQYF. This chain uses TRBV7-3 with TRBJ2-7; the D call may be TRBD1 or TRBD2 (5 bases each). V gave up 5 bases and J gave up 2 bases, with 19 bases separating them. CDR3 length: 16 residues. Germline V CDR1 and CDR2: SGHTA, FQGTGA.

This clonotype appeared many times. The chain couples TRBV12-3 or TRBV12-4 to TRBJ2-3; D is possibly TRBD1 (6 bases). This CDR3 region has 17 residues. Trimming pared 6 bases from V and 1 base from J, leaving 20 bases between. Here the CDR3 DNA reads TGTGCCAGCAGGACGAGAAGGGGGATACCTCGCACAGATACGCAGTATTTT. Translated: CASRTRRGIPRTDTQYF.

This clonotype was recorded a few times. The V gene is TRBV6-6, the J gene TRBJ2-3; TRBD2 matches at 7 bases. Germline V CDR1 and CDR2: MNHNY, SVGAGI (reference sequence). Trimming removed 4 bases from V and 2 bases from J; junction bases left unmatched: 9. This CDR3 has 16 residues. The CDR3 DNA sequence: TGTGCCAGCAGTTCCGGGGGGTCCAGAACCACAGATACGCAGTATTTT. Translated, it gives CASSSGGSRTTDTQYF.

This clonotype was seen many times. The CDR3 region has the DNA TGCAGTGCTAGAGATCGGGCCACCCGCAATTCACCCCTCCACTTT. Protein sequence: CSARDRATRNSPLHF. The V and J genes are TRBV20-1 and TRBJ1-6; unclear D gene. The germline CDR1 and CDR2 sequences are DFQATT and SNEGSKA (reference sequence). CDR3 length: 15 residues. Trimming cost V 0 bases and J 7 bases, with 13 bases left between them.

This clonotype occurred many times. This chain links TRBV7-8 with TRBJ2-1; tentative D call: TRBD1 (6 bases). The CDR3 runs to 15 residues. Germline V CDR1 and CDR2: SGHVS, FQNEAQ. V was shortened by 5 bases and J by 2 bases, with 13 bases between the two germline ends. For the CDR3, the DNA is TGTGCCAGCAGCCTCCGGGACACGACCTACAATGAGCAGTTCTTC. Its translation: CASSLRDTTYNEQFF.

This clonotype was picked up many times. The CDR3 nucleotides read TGTGCCAGCAGTTACGCCAGCCGAGGGGCTGAAGCTTTCTTT. Protein: CASSYASRGAEAFF. The gene calls are TRBV6-2 or TRBV6-3 and TRBJ1-1, with D perhaps TRBD1 (5 bases). The CDR3 has 14 residues. Per the germline V gene, CDR1 is MNHEY and CDR2 is SVGEGT. V was shortened by 2 bases and J by 6 bases, with 13 bases between the two germline ends.

This chain uses TRBV7-9 with TRBJ1-1; possibly TRBD1 for D (5 bases). CDR3 length: 17 amino acids. Germline V CDR1 and CDR2: SEHNR, FQNEAQ (reference sequence). The germline V and J ends were trimmed by 5 bases and 0 bases, with 19 bases remaining between them. The CDR3 sequence is CASSLPRGGIMNTEAFF. The CDR3 DNA reads TGTGCCAGCAGCCTTCCCCGGGGGGGTATCATGAACACTGAAGCTTTCTTT.

This clonotype was observed many times. This chain joins TRBV4-3 and TRBJ2-4; TRBD1 is a possible D gene (6 bases). This CDR3 has 14 amino acids. Per germline, CDR1 LGHNA and CDR2 YSLEER. The V end lost 1 base, the J end lost 4 bases, and 8 bases lay between the germline ends. The CDR3 DNA reads as TGCGCCAGCAGCCAAGGACAGGATAAAAACATTCAGTACTTC. It yields the protein CASSQGQDKNIQYF.

This clonotype was seen a few times. J is TRBJ2-1 and V is TRBV20-1; 14 nucleotides agree with TRBD2. Germline V gene lookup returns CDR1 DFQATT and CDR2 SNEGSKA (reference sequence). Trimming cost V 1 base and J 7 bases; bases outside gene matches: 0. The CDR3 covers 14 residues. Here the CDR3 reads CSARGTSGGNEQFF. DNA for the CDR3: TGCAGTGCTAGAGGGACTAGCGGGGGGAATGAGCAGTTCTTC.

The DNA for the CDR3 is TGCGCCAGCAGACGGAACCCTTGGTCCTTTAGCGGGGGGGACACAGATACGCAGTATTTT. It codes for CASRRNPWSFSGGDTDTQYF. This chain connects TRBV4-1 to TRBJ2-3, with 11 bases fitting TRBD2. The ends lost 6 bases at V and 2 bases at J; junction bases unmatched: 19. Germline V gene data show CDR1 as MGHRA and CDR2 as YSYEKL. The CDR3 is 20 amino acids.

This clonotype has ten or more counts. The V and J genes are TRBV7-2 and TRBJ2-1, with 11 bases that match TRBD2. The ends lost 5 bases at V and 4 bases at J; junction bases unmatched: 4. Germline V CDR1 and CDR2: SGHTA, FQGNSA. This CDR3 contains 15 residues. CDR3 sequence reads: CASSPRTSGYNEQFF. The CDR3 bases are TGTGCCAGCAGCCCCCGGACTAGCGGGTACAATGAGCAGTTCTTC. Complete variable domain (other parts from reference TRBV7-2 and TRBJ2-1): GAGVSQSPSNKVTEKGKDVELRCDPISGHTALYWYRQSLGQGLEFLIYFQGNSAPDKSGLPSDRFSAERTGGSVSTLTIQRTQQEDSAVYLCASSPRTSGYNEQFFGPGTRLTVL.

V usage is TRBV7-9 and J usage is TRBJ2-1; TRBD1 is a possible D gene (5 bases). In germline, CDR1 is SEHNR, CDR2 FQNEAQ (reference sequence). The CDR3 covers 15 residues. V was clipped by 5 bases and J by 7 bases, with 18 bases between them. CDR3 bases: TGTGCCAGCAGCCGCGGTATTGGACCAGGGAATGAGCAGTTCTTC. Protein product: CASSRGIGPGNEQFF. Complete variable domain (other parts from reference TRBV7-9 and TRBJ2-1): DTGVSQNPRHKITKRGQNVTFRCDPISEHNRLYWYRQTLGQGPEFLTYFQNEAQLEKSRLLSDRFSAERPKGSFSTLEIQRTEQGDSAMYLCASSRGIGPGNEQFFGPGTRLTVL.

This clonotype was seen once. V and J are TRBV7-9 and TRBJ1-4; the D is unclear. Per the germline V gene, CDR1 is SEHNR and CDR2 is FQNEAQ (reference sequence). The CDR3 contains 14 residues. Between the trimmed V and J ends, which lost 3 bases and 10 bases, there was a span of 15 bases. Here the CDR3 DNA reads TGTGCCAGCAGCTTGGACGGTCCCAAAGGAAAACTGTTTTTT. Its translation is CASSLDGPKGKLFF.

This clonotype was seen repeatedly, ten times or more. The chain recombines TRBV5-1 with TRBJ2-3; D not certain. The V gene's germline CDR1 is SGHRS and CDR2 YFSETQ. Trimming pared 7 bases from V and 6 bases from J, leaving 12 bases between. The CDR3 runs 12 residues. CDR3 sequence (DNA): TGCGCCAGCGGAAAGATGGGGGATACGCAGTATTTT. Encoded protein: CASGKMGDTQYF.

The chain recombines TRBV6-2 or TRBV6-3 with TRBJ2-7; TRBD2 matches at 8 bases. The germline V gene has CDR1 MNHEY and CDR2 SVGEGT. Trimming cost V 5 bases and J 10 bases; bases outside gene matches: 19. This CDR3 contains 16 residues. The CDR3, as DNA: TGTGCCAGCAGTGGATCAGCGGGGGCTATGGAGAACAATCAGTACTTC. Translation gives CASSGSAGAMENNQYF.

This clonotype was picked up many times. The chain couples TRBV5-1 to TRBJ2-1; 11 bases are a match to TRBD1. V dropped 1 base and J dropped 2; count of bases not matched to a gene: 2. There are 16 residues in the CDR3. Germline values: CDR1 SGHRS, CDR2 YFSETQ. This chain's CDR3 is CASSLRTGGAYNEQFF. The CDR3 nucleotides are TGCGCCAGCAGCTTGAGGACAGGGGGCGCCTACAATGAGCAGTTCTTC.

This clonotype was observed a few times. The chain joins TRBV27 to TRBJ2-5; TRBD2 is a possible D gene (6 bases). The CDR3 consists of 14 residues. The germline V gene has CDR1 MNHEY and CDR2 SMNVEV (reference sequence). Trimming left V 4 bases short and J 11 bases short, with 20 bases between. The CDR3 here is CASSWDWGRREQYF. CDR3 DNA: TGTGCCAGCAGTTGGGACTGGGGGAGAAGGGAGCAGTACTTC.

This clonotype was recorded many times. The V call is TRBV6-5, the J call TRBJ2-1, with 9 bases identical to TRBD1. Trimming cost V 4 bases and J 0 bases; bases outside gene matches: 4. In germline, CDR1 is MNHEY, CDR2 SVGAGI. This CDR3 contains 16 residues. The CDR3 region has the DNA TGTGCCAGCAGTTCGAGACAGGGGGGCTCCTACAATGAGCAGTTCTTC. The encoded protein is CASSSRQGGSYNEQFF.

This chain joins TRBV20-1 and TRBJ1-5; 9 nucleotides line up with TRBD1. From germline, CDR1 is DFQATT and CDR2 SNEGSKA (reference sequence). This CDR3 region has 20 residues. V trimming: 0 bases; J trimming: 2 bases; junction bases outside the gene matches: 17. CDR3 region: CSARDVPGQGSSGGNQPQHF. The CDR3, as DNA: TGCAGTGCTAGAGACGTACCAGGACAGGGGTCCTCCGGGGGCAATCAGCCCCAGCATTTT.

The genes are TRBV6-5 and TRBJ2-5, with D perhaps being TRBD1 or TRBD2 (5 bases each). The V and J ends lost 2 bases and 1 base respectively, with 17 bases between them. The CDR3 runs 17 residues. CDR1 and CDR2 (germline): MNHEY, SVGAGI. CDR3 loop: CASSYGMAGSRQETQYF. The CDR3 coding sequence is TGTGCCAGCAGTTACGGGATGGCAGGGAGTCGCCAAGAGACCCAGTACTTC.

This clonotype was found many times. The rearrangement uses TRBV20-1 and TRBJ2-7; no reliable D call. The CDR3 covers 14 residues. Trimming pared 0 bases from V and 5 bases from J, leaving 14 bases between. The germline gives CDR1 DFQATT, CDR2 SNEGSKA (reference sequence). CDR3 coding DNA: TGCAGTGCTAGAGATGACACTTTACCCCACGAGCAGTACTTC. It is translated as CSARDDTLPHEQYF.

This clonotype was observed a single time. J is TRBJ2-5 and V is TRBV5-6, with D uncertain. The J call may be mistaken, given a closer DNA end match to TRBJ2-7. Germline CDR1 and CDR2: SGHDT and YYEEEE. The CDR3 length is 14 residues. The CDR3 DNA reads TGTGCCAGCCGGAAATCGAAGATGGAAGACGAGCAGTACTTC. Translating gives CASRKSKMEDEQYF.